This T cell receptor (beta chain) was observed in a study of beta chain features in type 1 diabetes. General study findings and limits: Patients showed naive, central memory and Treg TCRB repertoires that appeared more similar than those of healthy donors.

Only one heparinised blood draw was taken per donor, and its volume averaged approximately 0.11 L. About this clone: Its antigen remains unidentified.

Investigators reverse transcribed all isolated RNA, so they sequenced expressed TCRB transcripts. Method: immunoSEQ multiplex PCR; TCRdb's copy keeps in-frame clones and lacks some. Among approximately 17,000 clones, approximately 55% were seen once, and the ten largest hold roughly 0.45%. With V trimmed by 5 bases and J by 10 bases, 9 bases remained unmatched. The CDR3 contains 14 residues. Looked up from germline, CDR1 is LGHNA and CDR2 is YNFKEQ. This chain connects TRBV4-2 to TRBJ2-1; 9 bases match TRBD2. The origin of this receptor is a woman between 18 and 30 years old in good health. Sequencing used stem cell memory CD4+ T cells from blood. The CDR3 region has the DNA TGTGCCAGCAGCTATGAGCGGGGGGAGAACGAGCAGTTCTTC. It specifies CASSYERGENEQFF.